The 25 T cell receptor beta chains below all came from one sample that was sequenced in a study of cytomegalovirus exposure and HLA in healthy donors. 60 Vbeta and 13 Jbeta primers were used in PCR. Assay: immunoSEQ multiplex PCR; the TCRdb copy retains only in-frame clones and omits some. This table has roughly 78,000 clones, about 66% appearing once. Sequencing input: PBMCs. Receptor source: a man between 40 and 49 years old in good health and CMV-seropositive.

The genes are TRBV5-5 and TRBJ1-1; TRBD1 aligns across 7 bases. CDR1 is SGHKS, CDR2 YYEKEE, per germline (reference sequence). The CDR3 consists of 13 residues. V lost 4 bases, J lost 1 base, and 1 base stayed unmatched. This CDR3 reads CASSRTGNTEAFF. The CDR3 nucleotides read TGTGCCAGCAGCAGGACAGGGAACACTGAAGCTTTCTTT.

This chain connects TRBV7-3 to TRBJ2-3; D is unclear. Germline-derived CDR1 and CDR2 are SGHTA and FQGTGA. The CDR3 consists of 13 residues. With 5 bases removed from V and 6 bases from J, the gap between germline ends came to 12 bases. The CDR3 reads CASSPSPLDTQYF. CDR3 coding DNA: TGTGCCAGCAGCCCCTCCCCCTTGGATACGCAGTATTTT.

The gene calls are TRBV29-1 and TRBJ2-1; 9 bases are a match to TRBD1. Germline lookup yields CDR1 SQVTM and CDR2 ANQGSEA. The V segment lost 6 bases and the J segment 2 bases; nucleotides outside the gene matches: 5. The CDR3 totals 14 residues. Here the CDR3 reads CSVRTGGPYNEQFF. The CDR3 bases are TGCAGCGTAAGAACAGGGGGCCCCTACAATGAGCAGTTCTTC.

This clone has more than one count but fewer than ten. V gene TRBV6-5 combines with J gene TRBJ1-5; D perhaps matches TRBD1 (5 bases). The germline V gene has CDR1 MNHEY and CDR2 SVGAGI. V shed 0 bases and J shed 5 bases, with 11 bases lying between them. The CDR3 is 15 residues long. The CDR3 loop is CASSYSDRKDQPQHF. The DNA of the CDR3 is TGTGCCAGCAGTTACTCCGACAGAAAAGATCAGCCCCAGCATTTT.

The gene calls are TRBV5-8 and TRBJ1-2; possible D gene TRBD1, 6 bases. The CDR3 has 15 residues. Germline CDR1 is SGHTS and CDR2 is YDEGEE. Trimming cost V 4 bases and J 0 bases, with 13 bases left between them. This CDR3 is CASSPGTHTNYGYTF. CDR3 in DNA: TGTGCCAGCAGCCCAGGGACACATACTAACTATGGCTACACCTTC.

This chain joins TRBV18 and TRBJ2-5; D possibly corresponds to TRBD1 (8 bases). CDR3 length: 15 amino acids. Per the germline V gene, CDR1 is KGHSH and CDR2 is LQKENI. V was cut by 6 bases and J by 2 bases, with 16 bases left in between. CDR3 bases: TGTGCCAGCTCCATGTACAGGGGGGGACAAGAGACCCAGTACTTC. It is translated as CASSMYRGGQETQYF.

This chain's CDR3 is CAWSVGAGNQPQHF. The DNA for the CDR3 is TGTGCCTGGAGTGTTGGGGCAGGCAATCAGCCCCAGCATTTT. This chain links TRBV30 with TRBJ1-5, with TRBD1 as a possible D gene (5 bases). V shed 0 bases and J shed 2 bases, with 8 bases lying between them. Germline loops: CDR1 GTSNPN, CDR2 SVGIG (reference sequence). This CDR3 spans 14 amino acids.

The genes are TRBV27 and TRBJ1-4; D is uncertain. Germline lookup yields CDR1 MNHEY and CDR2 SMNVEV (reference sequence). V was pared by 8 bases and J by 8 bases, with 12 bases between. The CDR3 has 12 residues. As DNA, the CDR3 is TGTGCCAGCTTCCTGGTAAGCGAAAAACTGTTTTTT. Translated, it gives CASFLVSEKLFF.

The chain is built from TRBV6-1 and TRBJ1-1, with D maybe TRBD1 (6 bases). Between the trimmed V and J ends, which lost 8 bases and 4 bases, there was a span of 14 bases. The CDR3 is made up of 13 amino acids. In germline, CDR1 is MNHNS, CDR2 SASEGT. In nucleotides, the CDR3 is TGTGCCAGCCGGGGGGGCGCGGGCACTGAAGCTTTCTTT. Protein product: CASRGGAGTEAFF.

This rearrangement joins TRBV28 to TRBJ1-5; D call uncertain. The CDR3 is 12 residues long. The germline V gene has CDR1 MDHEN and CDR2 SYDVKM. V shed 4 bases and J shed 5 bases, with 6 bases lying between them. CDR3 protein: CASSSTDQPQHF. The CDR3 nucleotides read TGTGCCAGCAGTTCCACAGATCAGCCCCAGCATTTT.

The chain carries TRBV30 and TRBJ1-1; possible D gene TRBD1, 6 bases. The V end was cut by 3 bases, the J end by 1 base, with 15 bases between. This CDR3 is 15 amino acids long. CDR1 GTSNPN and CDR2 SVGIG come from the germline V gene (reference sequence). For the CDR3, the DNA is TGTGCCTGGAGAGGGCCGGGACACCAGAACACTGAAGCTTTCTTT. It translates to CAWRGPGHQNTEAFF.

The chain carries TRBV11-3 and TRBJ2-2, with 12 bases aligning to TRBD1. V shed 1 base, J shed 5 bases, and the junction held 5 bases outside the gene matches. CDR3 size: 17 residues. CDR1 and CDR2 from the germline V gene are SGHNT and YENEEA. In nucleotides, the CDR3 is TGTGCCAGCAGCTTAGGAGCGGGACAGGGGGCGACCGGGGAGCTGTTTTTT. Encoded protein: CASSLGAGQGATGELFF. The whole variable domain, filled in from reference TRBV11-3 and TRBJ2-2, reads EAGVVQSPRYKIIEKKQPVAFWCNPISGHNTLYWYLQNLGQGPELLIRYENEEAVDDSQLPKDRFSAERLKGVDSTLKIQPAELGDSAVYLCASSLGAGQGATGELFFGEGSRLTVL.

This clone appeared once. The junction departs from the called germline gene at one end, perhaps through a read error. V and J are TRBV2 and TRBJ2-5; D uncertain. Germline loops: CDR1 SNHLY, CDR2 FYNNEI. There are 13 residues in the CDR3. CDR3 protein: CASTSNSQGTQYF. The DNA of the CDR3 is TGTGCCAGCACCTCCAATAGCCAAGGGACCCAGTACTTC.

The J gene is TRBJ2-7, the V gene TRBV5-1; 8 positions match TRBD1. This CDR3 contains 13 residues. V trimming: 7 bases; J trimming: 7 bases; junction bases outside the gene matches: 10. CDR1 and CDR2 from the germline V gene are SGHRS and YFSETQ. As DNA, the CDR3 is TGCGCCAGCTGGGGGACAGGCAGTGGGGAGCAGTACTTC. As protein: CASWGTGSGEQYF.

The V gene is TRBV19, the J gene TRBJ1-2; the D gene is possibly TRBD1 (5 bases). V dropped 5 bases and J dropped 2 bases, with 12 bases sitting between them. The CDR3 has 14 amino acids. CDR1 and CDR2 from the germline V gene are LNHDA and SQIVND (reference sequence). This CDR3 reads CASSSDDSNYGYTF. The CDR3 region has the DNA TGTGCCAGTAGTTCGGACGACAGCAACTATGGCTACACCTTC.

The gene calls are TRBV7-8 and TRBJ2-7; 8 bases agree with TRBD1. Germline CDR1 reads SGHVS; CDR2 reads FQNEAQ. This CDR3 comprises 15 residues. The junction had 5 bases not matched to a gene; V was cut back by 4 bases and J by 0 bases. The CDR3 bases are TGTGCCAGCAGCTCAGGACAGGGTCCCTCCTACGAGCAGTACTTC. This sequence encodes CASSSGQGPSYEQYF.

The J gene is TRBJ1-1, the V gene TRBV29-1, with TRBD1 as a possible D gene (5 bases). Germline V gives CDR1 SQVTM, CDR2 ANQGSEA. Trimming left V 5 bases short and J 3 bases short, with 16 bases between. This CDR3 is 14 amino acids long. CDR3 amino acids: CSVRGPGGDTEAFF. Here the CDR3 DNA reads TGCAGCGTTCGGGGTCCGGGGGGGGACACTGAAGCTTTCTTT.

The chain combines TRBV5-1 with TRBJ1-2, with D possibly being TRBD1 (6 bases). Trimming removed 5 bases from V and 3 bases from J, with 11 bases in between. The CDR3 runs 13 residues. CDR1 and CDR2 (germline): SGHRS, YFSETQ. CDR3 sequence reads: CASRPGVDYGYTF. In nucleotides, the CDR3 is TGCGCCAGCAGGCCAGGGGTTGACTATGGCTACACCTTC.

A few counts support this clone. The chain combines TRBV5-1 with TRBJ2-3; 10 bases match TRBD2. After removal of 0 bases from V and 3 bases from J, the junction contained 7 bases not matched to a gene. This CDR3 has 17 residues. Germline V gene data show CDR1 as SGHRS and CDR2 as YFSETQ. CDR3 protein: CASSLGSASGGTDTQYF. The CDR3 DNA reads TGCGCCAGCAGCTTGGGTTCGGCTAGCGGGGGTACAGATACGCAGTATTTT.

The genes are TRBV7-2 and TRBJ2-2, with a weak D call TRBD1 (5 bases). Germline V lookup: CDR1 SGHTA, CDR2 FQGNSA. Trimming removed 4 bases at V and 5 bases at J, with 11 bases between. The CDR3 totals 14 residues. The DNA for the CDR3 is TGTGCCAGCAGCTCATGGGGCTCTACCGGGGAGCTGTTTTTT. Its protein is CASSSWGSTGELFF.

This clone was detected a few times. This rearrangement joins TRBV19 to TRBJ2-3; 7 nucleotides match TRBD2. Per the germline V gene, CDR1 is LNHDA and CDR2 is SQIVND (reference sequence). The CDR3 length is 13 residues. The junction had 2 bases not matched to a gene; V was cut back by 7 bases and J by 1 base. The CDR3 loop is CASTTSGTDTQYF. DNA of the CDR3: TGTGCCAGTACAACTAGCGGCACAGATACGCAGTATTTT.

This clone came up a few times. The chain couples TRBV6-5 to TRBJ2-7, with TRBD1 identical over 10 bases. Trimming cost V 4 bases and J 1 base; bases outside gene matches: 7. Germline V gene data show CDR1 as MNHEY and CDR2 as SVGAGI. The CDR3 contains 16 residues. CDR3 nucleotide sequence: TGTGCCAGCAGTTCCCCCAGGACAGGGGGTTCCTACGAGCAGTACTTC. Residues: CASSSPRTGGSYEQYF.

The table lists this clone with a few counts. V is TRBV2 and J is TRBJ2-1, with 14 nucleotides matching TRBD2. J lost 2 bases, V lost 0 bases, and 3 bases had no gene match. In germline, CDR1 is SNHLY, CDR2 FYNNEI. This CDR3 has 18 residues. CDR3 amino acids: CASSEARTSGRTYNEQFF. CDR3 in DNA: TGTGCCAGCAGTGAAGCCCGGACTAGCGGGAGGACCTACAATGAGCAGTTCTTC.

The chain combines TRBV28 with TRBJ2-7; the D gene is possibly TRBD2 (6 bases). The CDR3 totals 11 residues. Looked up from germline, CDR1 is MDHEN and CDR2 is SYDVKM. V was pared by 5 bases and J by 7 bases, with 9 bases between. CDR3 amino acids: CASSPRGEQYF. In nucleotides, the CDR3 is TGTGCCAGCAGTCCCCGGGGGGAGCAGTACTTC.

This clone was detected only a few times. V and J are TRBV9 and TRBJ2-3; no reliable D call. Germline V gene sequence: CDR1 SGDLS, CDR2 YYNGEE. V was shortened by 3 bases and J by 4 bases, with 18 bases between the two germline ends. The CDR3 is made up of 16 amino acids. The CDR3 DNA reads TGTGCCAGCAGCGCTTACCTAGAAGGTCTACCAGATACGCAGTATTTT. Translation gives CASSAYLEGLPDTQYF.